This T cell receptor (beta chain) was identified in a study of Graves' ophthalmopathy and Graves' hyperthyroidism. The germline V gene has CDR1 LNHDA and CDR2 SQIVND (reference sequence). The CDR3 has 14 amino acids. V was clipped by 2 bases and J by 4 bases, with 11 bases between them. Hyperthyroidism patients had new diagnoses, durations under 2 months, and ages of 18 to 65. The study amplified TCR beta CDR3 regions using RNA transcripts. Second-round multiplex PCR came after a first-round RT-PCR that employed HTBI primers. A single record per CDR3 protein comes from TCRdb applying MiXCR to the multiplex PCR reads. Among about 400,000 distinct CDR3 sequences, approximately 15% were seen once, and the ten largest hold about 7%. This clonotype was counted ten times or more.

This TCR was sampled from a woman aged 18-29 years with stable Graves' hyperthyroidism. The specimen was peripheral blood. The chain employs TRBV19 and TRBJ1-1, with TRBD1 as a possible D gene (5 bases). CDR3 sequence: CASSIKRGSTEAFF. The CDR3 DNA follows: TGTGCCAGTAGTATAAAACGGGGGAGCACTGAAGCTTTCTTT.